This T cell receptor beta chain derives from a study of T cells in Graves' hyperthyroidism and ophthalmopathy (dated by TCRdb to about 2019). With regard to the full study: Peripheral blood samples were taken at initial diagnosis, before any treatment was given. An independent validation cohort of under 20 hyperthyroidism patients and about 15 patients who later progressed to ophthalmopathy tested prospective prediction of ophthalmopathy. Thyroid tissue and blood T-cell repertoires from more than five Graves' hyperthyroidism patients were also compared in the study. According to the paper, TCR Vbeta CDR3 sequencing was carried out on 135 peripheral blood samples, which came from under 50 ophthalmopathy, about 75 hyperthyroidism and approximately 17 progressor patients. Following sampling, methimazole starting at 30 mg daily was given to hyperthyroidism patients, and high-dose intravenous methylprednisolone was given to ophthalmopathy patients. A discovery cohort of about a hundred patients, 43 with Graves' ophthalmopathy and 55 to 60 with stable Graves' hyperthyroidism, was used to find distinguishing TCR V-J signatures. For training and testing, the roughly 100 patients in the discovery cohort were randomly divided in a 7:3 ratio.

Ten or more counts support this clonotype. Its target antigen remains unknown. Per-base quality was not reported, and no clone a single base away is much larger than it. The junction carries 14 bases between V and J, which are trimmed by 2 bases and 3 bases respectively. From the germline V gene, CDR1 is KGHSH and CDR2 is LQKENI. The CDR3, cysteine through phenylalanine, is 15 amino acids long. The retained sequence is limited to the CDR3, 45 bases, with the frame set at the first base. What the study reported, not specific to this receptor: Sample size was not statistically predetermined, and investigators were not blinded to group allocation. Most expanded thyroid clonotypes (frequency above 0.001) were also detected in blood, a finding suggesting that blood repertoires may reflect thyroid immune responses. A 13 V-J signature model separated ophthalmopathy from stable hyperthyroidism, with 87.88% sensitivity and about 81% specificity in cross-validation and 80%/75% in testing. In validation, the model predicted progression to ophthalmopathy a median of about 6.5 months before onset, with about 67% sensitivity and roughly 77% specificity.

TCR beta CDR3 regions were amplified from RNA transcripts. The first round of RT-PCR for the TCR CDR3 was performed with the HTBI primer set and the Qiagen OneStep RT-PCR kit. The libraries were constructed in a second round of multiplex PCR and then size-selected and purified. Libraries were sequenced paired-end with 100 bp reads on an Illumina HiSeq2000. The authors' analysis ran thus. SOAPnuke was used to process the raw data, throwing out any read that contained adapters or uncalled bases, had a mean Phred below 15, or lacked an exact constant-primer or identifier match. COPE v1.2.5 was used to merge high-quality paired reads, and clonotypes were defined as unique nucleotide sequences. MiTCR v1.1 was used to align the clonotypes against IMGT TRBV, TRBD and TRBJ reference segments. Only V-J combinations with frequency above 0.0001, covering about 99% of repertoires, were analysed. A TCS score was defined as the ratio of F50 (clonal expansion) to E x V (chaos), with BLOSUM62-based TCRdist applied between CDR3 peptides within each V-J. Welch's t-statistics and random forest reduced roughly 500 V-J features to 13, which were used in a naive Bayes classifier (R e1071). TCRdb reprocessed the public reads (quality trimming at Q25 with fastp, clone calling with MiXCR) and kept in-frame beta chains. Under each unique CDR3 protein, matching rows form one entry showing the most common genes and DNA. Here the V and J calls rest on TCRdb's processing, not on the authors' analysis. The table for this sample lists 130,000 or so distinct CDR3 sequences; more than 20% of them were counted only once. The leading ten clones occupy about two thirds of the sample.

Hyperthyroidism patients were newly diagnosed, had a disease duration of under 2 months, and were aged 18 to 65 years. Patients with uncontrolled infections, other autoimmune diseases, pregnancy or lactation were excluded. Clinical symptoms, serum thyroxine and TRAb, thyroid ultrasound, and orbital computed tomography formed the basis for the diagnoses. Blood from progressor patients was collected at the time of first diagnosis with hyperthyroidism, before any ophthalmopathy symptoms had appeared. PBMCs were isolated from 8 to 10 ml of fresh peripheral blood by Ficoll-Paque density gradient centrifugation. Progressor patients were first diagnosed with Graves' hyperthyroidism and then developed ophthalmopathy during follow-up. Total RNA was extracted using Trizol reagent, and RNA quality was assessed on an Agilent 2100 Bioanalyzer.

The chain is made from TRBV18 and TRBJ2-7; possibly the D gene is TRBD2, per 7 matching bases. The sample consisted of blood. The TCR comes from a woman aged 45-65 years with Graves' hyperthyroidism that later progressed to Graves' ophthalmopathy. CDR3 region: CASSPGSGTHYEQYF. At the DNA level, the sequence is TGTGCCAGCTCACCAGGCAGCGGGACACACTACGAGCAGTACTTC.